This T cell receptor beta chain was captured by sequencing in a study of control samples from healthy donors and cancer patients. Here immunoSEQ multiplex PCR was the method, and the copy in TCRdb shows in-frame clones only, minus some. The sample carries 65,000 to 100,000 clones, approximately 89% recorded once. The CDR3 totals 19 residues. Germline values: CDR1 LGHNT, CDR2 FRNRAP. Trimming took off 2 bases at V and 2 bases at J, with 22 bases between the two ends. The sequence was collected from a man in his fifties in good health. The rearrangement uses TRBV12-5 and TRBJ1-3, with D unresolved. The sequenced sample was blood. CDR3 in amino acids: CASGLTLGVWEKAGNTIYF. CDR3 DNA sequence: TGTGCTAGTGGTTTGACGTTAGGCGTATGGGAAAAGGCTGGAAACACCATATATTTT.